This is a list of T cell receptor beta chains from one sample in a study of blood T cell repertoires in COVID-19. The method was immunoSEQ multiplex PCR; TCRdb's version includes in-frame clones alone and lacks a portion of them. The table has about 59,000 clones, 65% to 80% seen once; the top ten hold about 3.3%. Source material: peripheral blood. These receptors were obtained from a man between 60 and 70 years old with acute or convalescent COVID-19. CDR3s include the opening cysteine and the closing phenylalanine or tryptophan. A D gene is named only where the DNA matches it firmly. Clone size, where shown, is once, few, many, or a class for clones that have expanded.

d_call	clone_size	j_call	v_call	cdr3_aa	cdr3_nt
-	-	TRBJ2-3	TRBV7-9	CASSLSGGGDTQYF	TGTGCCAGCAGCTTGAGTGGGGGCGGAGATACGCAGTATTTT
-	-	TRBJ2-5	TRBV29-1	CSVEGQSKQETQYF	TGCAGCGTGGAGGGACAGTCCAAACAAGAGACCCAGTACTTC
-	few	TRBJ1-5	TRBV27	CASSPRRIGQPQHF	TGTGCCAGCAGCCCGCGGAGGATCGGGCAGCCCCAGCATTTT
TRBD2	-	TRBJ2-3	TRBV6-2/TRBV6-3	CASSKGGRTDTQYF	TGTGCCAGCAGTAAGGGCGGGAGAACAGATACGCAGTATTTT
-	-	TRBJ1-2	TRBV30	CAWSPKTVSPGTF	TGTGCCTGGAGCCCCAAGACAGTTTCCCCGGGCACCTTC
-	-	TRBJ1-2	TRBV5-5	CASSLGSWSGYTF	TGTGCCAGCAGCTTGGGGAGTTGGAGTGGCTACACCTTC
-	-	TRBJ2-4	TRBV21-1	CASSWLKIKNIQYF	TGTGCCAGCAGCTGGCTGAAGATAAAAAACATTCAGTACTTC
-	once	TRBJ2-1	TRBV5-4	CASSPSGDSYNEQFF	TGTGCCAGCAGTCCCAGCGGAGACTCCTACAATGAGCAGTTCTTC
TRBD1	-	TRBJ1-3	TRBV4-1	CASRDRVIGNTIYF	TGCGCCAGCAGGGACAGGGTAATCGGAAACACCATATATTTT
TRBD2	-	TRBJ2-1	TRBV6-5	CASSYSISSGDEQFF	TGTGCCAGCAGTTACTCGATATCTAGCGGTGATGAGCAGTTCTTC
-	few	TRBJ2-5	TRBV10-3	CAISPEGGSGTQYF	TGTGCCATCAGTCCTGAAGGGGGTTCGGGGACCCAGTACTTC
TRBD1	once	TRBJ1-5	TRBV10-3	CAIGQGPNQPQHF	TGTGCCATCGGACAGGGGCCCAATCAGCCCCAGCATTTT
-	-	TRBJ1-4	TRBV4-2	CASSQDMAGPGEKLFF	TGTGCCAGCAGCCAAGATATGGCAGGCCCCGGAGAAAAACTGTTTTTT
TRBD1	-	TRBJ1-2	TRBV4-2	CASSQGTGAGYTF	TGTGCCAGCAGCCAAGGGACAGGGGCTGGCTACACCTTC
TRBD1	few	TRBJ1-2	TRBV4-2	CASSQDSDRINYGYTF	TGTGCCAGCAGCCAAGATTCGGACAGGATTAACTATGGCTACACCTTC
-	-	TRBJ1-3	TRBV3-1/TRBV3-2	CASSQDDLPFGSGTIYF	TGTGCCAGCAGCCAAGACGATCTGCCATTCGGGTCCGGCACCATATATTTT
-	once	TRBJ1-4	TRBV3-1/TRBV3-2	CASSQEWGGEKKLFF	TGTGCCAGCAGCCAAGAATGGGGGGGCGAGAAAAAACTGTTTTTT
-	-	TRBJ1-1	TRBV15	CATSSSILTVNTEAFF	TGTGCCACCAGCAGCTCGATCCTAACGGTGAACACTGAAGCTTTCTTT
-	-	TRBJ2-1	TRBV7-9	CASSFRGYNEQFF	TGTGCCAGCAGCTTCAGGGGTTACAATGAGCAGTTCTTC
TRBD2	once	TRBJ2-5	TRBV7-7	CASSLGLAGAVETQYF	TGTGCCAGCAGCCTGGGACTAGCGGGGGCTGTGGAGACCCAGTACTTC
-	-	TRBJ2-3	TRBV7-2	CASSLVGSRTKGDTQYF	TGTGCCAGCAGCTTAGTGGGTTCGCGGACAAAGGGAGATACGCAGTATTTT
TRBD2	once	TRBJ2-7	TRBV5-6	CASSLLAGNYEQYF	TGTGCCAGCAGCTTACTAGCGGGAAACTACGAGCAGTACTTC
TRBD1	-	TRBJ1-1	TRBV5-4	CASSARDRLGTEAFF	TGTGCCAGCAGCGCAAGGGACAGGTTGGGGACTGAAGCTTTCTTT
-	-	TRBJ1-3	TRBV14	CASSQGLREKTGNTIYF	TGTGCCAGCAGCCAAGGGCTCCGGGAGAAGACTGGAAACACCATATATTTT
-	-	TRBJ2-6	TRBV28	CASSPTTEGAGANVLTF	TGTGCCAGCAGTCCAACCACGGAGGGTGCTGGGGCCAACGTCCTGACTTTC
TRBD1	-	TRBJ2-5	TRBV7-2	CASRKRGRQEETQYF	TGTGCCAGCAGGAAGAGGGGGCGTCAGGAAGAGACCCAGTACTTC
-	-	TRBJ1-1	TRBV27	CASSPRTAMNTEAFF	TGTGCCAGCAGTCCCAGGACAGCTATGAACACTGAAGCTTTCTTT
TRBD2	-	TRBJ2-1	TRBV27	CASSLHYGAGEYGPYNEQFF	TGTGCCAGCAGTTTACATTATGGTGCGGGAGAATACGGTCCCTACAATGAGCAGTTCTTC
TRBD1	few	TRBJ1-5	TRBV12-3/TRBV12-4	CASSFDRDQPQHF	TGTGCCAGCAGTTTTGACAGGGACCAGCCCCAGCATTTT
TRBD1	few	TRBJ1-2	TRBV19	CASRRLPGQGSYGYTF	TGTGCCAGTAGAAGACTCCCGGGACAGGGTTCCTATGGCTACACCTTC
-	-	TRBJ2-3	TRBV6-2/TRBV6-3	CASSYSRSNTQYF	TGTGCCAGCAGTTACTCGCGGTCCAATACGCAGTATTTT
TRBD1	-	TRBJ1-1	TRBV28	CASSRWTGQNTEAFF	TGTGCCAGCAGTAGATGGACAGGACAAAACACTGAAGCTTTCTTT
-	-	TRBJ2-3	TRBV30	CAWSVLQNTDTQYF	TGTGCCTGGAGTGTCCTACAGAACACAGATACGCAGTATTTT
-	-	TRBJ2-3	TRBV19	CASSPPSGGTDTQYF	TGTGCCAGTAGTCCCCCGTCGGGGGGCACAGATACGCAGTATTTT
-	-	TRBJ2-7	TRBV2	CASDQTGSYEQYF	TGTGCCAGCGATCAGACGGGCTCCTACGAGCAGTACTTC
-	once	TRBJ2-1	TRBV18	CASSPQNREGFF	TGTGCCAGCTCACCACAAAACAGGGAGGGGTTCTTC
TRBD1	-	TRBJ1-2	TRBV4-2	CASSQDQGIWTGRGLGEANYGYTF	TGTGCCAGCAGCCAAGATCAGGGGATCTGGACAGGGAGAGGGTTAGGTGAAGCTAACTATGGCTACACCTTC
TRBD1	-	TRBJ1-5	TRBV19	CASSPRTGGGPWSQHF	TGTGCCAGTAGTCCCAGGACAGGGGGCGGGCCATGGTCCCAGCATTTT
TRBD2	-	TRBJ2-5	TRBV29-1	CSVEREGRETQYF	TGCAGCGTTGAGCGGGAGGGCCGAGAGACCCAGTACTTC
-	-	TRBJ2-7	TRBV5-5	CASSFNRANEQYF	TGTGCCAGCAGCTTTAACAGGGCGAACGAGCAGTACTTC
-	once	TRBJ1-2	TRBV5-1	CASSPALYGDGYTF	TGCGCCAGCAGCCCGGCCCTTTACGGGGATGGCTACACCTTC
-	-	TRBJ2-1	TRBV6-2/TRBV6-3	CASSYGRLNMPNEQFF	TGTGCCAGCAGTTACGGCAGACTAAACATGCCTAATGAGCAGTTCTTC